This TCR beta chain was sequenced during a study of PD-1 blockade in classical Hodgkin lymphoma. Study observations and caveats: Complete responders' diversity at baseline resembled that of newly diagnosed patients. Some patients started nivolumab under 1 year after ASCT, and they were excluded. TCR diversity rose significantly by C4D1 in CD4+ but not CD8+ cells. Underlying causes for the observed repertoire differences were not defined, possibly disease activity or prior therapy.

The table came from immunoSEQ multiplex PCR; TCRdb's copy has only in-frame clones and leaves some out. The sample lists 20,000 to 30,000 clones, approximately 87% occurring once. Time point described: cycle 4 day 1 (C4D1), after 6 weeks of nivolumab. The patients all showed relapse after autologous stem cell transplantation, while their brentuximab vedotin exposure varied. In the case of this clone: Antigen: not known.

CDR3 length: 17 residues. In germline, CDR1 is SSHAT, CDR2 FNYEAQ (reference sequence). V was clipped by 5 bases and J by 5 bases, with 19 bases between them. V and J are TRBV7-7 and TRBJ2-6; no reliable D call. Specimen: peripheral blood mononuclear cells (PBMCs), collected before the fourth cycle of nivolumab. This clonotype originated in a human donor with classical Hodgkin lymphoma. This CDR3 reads CASSTISAQSRANVLTF. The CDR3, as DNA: TGTGCCAGCAGCACAATAAGTGCCCAAAGTCGGGCCAACGTCCTGACTTTC. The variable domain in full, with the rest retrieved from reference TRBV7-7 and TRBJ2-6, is GAGVSQSPRYKVTKRGQDVTLRCDPISSHATLYWYQQALGQGPEFLTYFNYEAQPDKSGLPSDRFSAERPEGSISTLTIQRTEQRDSAMYRCASSTISAQSRANVLTFGAGSRLTVL.